The 29 T cell receptor beta chains listed next were all sequenced from one sample in a study of T cells in lung cancer brain metastases. The method was immunoSEQ multiplex PCR; TCRdb's version includes in-frame clones alone and lacks a portion of them. The table records roughly 5,000 clones, about four fifths of them present only once. Sequencing used tumor tissue from the primary lung tumor. All receptors come from a woman aged 45-65 years with non-small cell lung cancer.

This clone showed up just a few times. The chain uses TRBV7-9 and TRBJ1-5, with TRBD1 matching over 12 bases. The V and J ends lost 4 bases and 9 bases, in that order; junction bases with no gene match: 19. The germline gives CDR1 SEHNR, CDR2 FQNEAQ (reference sequence). This CDR3 contains 19 residues. The CDR3 DNA reads TGTGCCAGCAGCTCTAGCAGAGGCGGGACAGGGGGCACCCCCGGGCCCCAGCATTTT. Its translation: CASSSSRGGTGGTPGPQHF. Drawing the rest from reference TRBV7-9 and TRBJ1-5, the complete variable domain is DTGVSQNPRHKITKRGQNVTFRCDPISEHNRLYWYRQTLGQGPEFLTYFQNEAQLEKSRLLSDRFSAERPKGSFSTLEIQRTEQGDSAMYLCASSSSRGGTGGTPGPQHFGDGTRLSIL.

The rearrangement uses TRBV28 and TRBJ1-3; D is possibly TRBD1 (6 bases). The V end lost 6 bases, the J end lost 6 bases, and 9 bases lay between the germline ends. The CDR3 spans 12 residues. CDR1 MDHEN and CDR2 SYDVKM come from the germline V gene. The CDR3 nucleotides read TGTGCCAGCAGAGGGACAATAAACACCATATATTTT. This translates into CASRGTINTIYF.

There are a few counts of this clone. Other DNA variants within this sample encode the same CDR3. This chain's CDR3 is CASSPTGIVGGYTF. CDR3 in DNA: TGTGCCAGCAGCCCTACCGGCATTGTTGGGGGCTACACCTTC. This rearrangement joins TRBV11-1 to TRBJ1-2; D is uncertain. V lost 5 bases, J lost 8 bases, and 18 bases lay in between. CDR1 and CDR2 from the germline V gene are SGHAT and FQDESV (reference sequence). The CDR3 is 14 residues long.

The chain has TRBV7-2 and TRBJ1-1; TRBD1 might be the D (6 bases). There are 14 residues in the CDR3. Per the germline V gene, CDR1 is SGHTA and CDR2 is FQGNSA. The V end lost 1 base, the J end lost 6 bases, and 12 bases lay between the germline ends. This CDR3 reads CASSLVGGSAEAFF. In DNA form, the CDR3 reads TGTGCCAGCAGCTTAGTGGGGGGCTCGGCTGAAGCTTTCTTT.

The V and J genes are TRBV11-1 and TRBJ1-5, with 7 bases aligning to TRBD1. The trim removed 5 bases at V and 1 base at J, leaving 8 bases unmatched. CDR1 SGHAT and CDR2 FQDESV come from the germline V gene (reference sequence). This CDR3 is 16 amino acids long. Written as DNA, the CDR3 is TGTGCCAGCAGCAAGGGTCGGGACAGAAGCAATCAGCCCCAGCATTTT. It is translated as CASSKGRDRSNQPQHF.

The chain is built from TRBV11-3 and TRBJ2-7; 7 bases agree with TRBD1. Germline values: CDR1 SGHNT, CDR2 YENEEA. V shed 2 bases, J shed 1 base, and the junction held 5 bases outside the gene matches. The CDR3 has 15 amino acids. The CDR3 here is CASSLHRGPSYEQYF. For the CDR3, the DNA is TGTGCCAGCAGCTTACATAGGGGGCCTTCCTACGAGCAGTACTTC.

The chain is built from TRBV29-1 and TRBJ2-5; D is undetermined. The CDR3 covers 12 residues. Trimming took off 5 bases at V and 5 bases at J, with 12 bases between the two ends. Germline CDR1 and CDR2: SQVTM and ANQGSEA. The CDR3 DNA is TGCAGCGTTCTGTCAGGTGGGGAGACCCAGTACTTC. Translated: CSVLSGGETQYF.

The CDR3 nucleotides read TGTGCCATCAGTGATCTCAGGGGTCCTTCTGGAAACACCATATATTTT. Residues: CAISDLRGPSGNTIYF. The chain couples TRBV10-3 to TRBJ1-3, with a weak D call TRBD1 (6 bases). The V and J ends lost 3 bases and 1 base respectively, with 13 bases between them. Germline lookup yields CDR1 ENHRY and CDR2 SYGVKD. The CDR3 covers 16 residues.

The J gene is TRBJ1-1, the V gene TRBV15; D possibly corresponds to TRBD1 (5 bases). Germline V gene data show CDR1 as LNHNV and CDR2 as YYDKDF (reference sequence). This CDR3 has 17 amino acids. V lost 0 bases, J lost 0 bases, and 14 bases lay in between. Here the CDR3 reads CATSRDIRGAMNTEAFF. DNA for the CDR3: TGTGCCACCAGCAGAGATATCCGGGGCGCTATGAACACTGAAGCTTTCTTT.

This chain uses TRBV5-5 with TRBJ1-5, with 9 bases matching TRBD1. Germline loops: CDR1 SGHKS, CDR2 YYEKEE (reference sequence). The CDR3 is 14 residues long. After removal of 7 bases from V and 6 bases from J, the junction contained 8 bases not matched to a gene. In DNA form, the CDR3 reads TGTGCCAGCGGTCTCGGGACAGGGAGTCAGCCCCAGCATTTT. Translating gives CASGLGTGSQPQHF.

The chain joins TRBV19 to TRBJ1-2; D gene unclear. The V end lost 5 bases, the J end lost 4 bases, and 8 bases lay between the germline ends. From germline, CDR1 is LNHDA and CDR2 SQIVND (reference sequence). This CDR3 is 12 amino acids long. The CDR3 reads CASSSLSYGYTF. The CDR3 coding sequence is TGTGCCAGTAGTTCGCTGAGCTATGGCTACACCTTC.

Details on this clone: Other DNA sequences within the sample encode an identical CDR3. This chain connects TRBV30 to TRBJ2-1, with D maybe TRBD2 (5 bases). Germline assignment: CDR1 GTSNPN and CDR2 SVGIG (reference sequence). The ends were cut back, 2 bases at V and 10 bases at J, with 15 bases in the middle. There are 13 residues in the CDR3. The chain's CDR3 is CAWSYLEVGEQFF. CDR3 nucleotides: TGTGCCTGGAGTTATCTGGAGGTTGGCGAGCAGTTCTTC.

The chain uses TRBV5-6 and TRBJ2-5; 8 bases agree with TRBD1. The CDR3 loop spans 15 amino acids. In germline, CDR1 is SGHDT, CDR2 YYEEEE. Trimming removed 4 bases from V and 1 base from J; junction bases left unmatched: 6. CDR3 DNA sequence: TGTGCCAGCAGCCAACTCAGGGGGCTCCAAGAGACCCAGTACTTC. Translation: CASSQLRGLQETQYF.

The chain uses TRBV29-1 and TRBJ2-1; D tentatively fits TRBD1 or TRBD2 (6 bases each). CDR3 size: 12 residues. The V and J ends lost 0 bases and 13 bases respectively, with 13 bases between them. Germline CDR1 reads SQVTM; CDR2 reads ANQGSEA. The CDR3 is CSVEEGAGQQFF. DNA of the CDR3: TGCAGCGTTGAAGAAGGGGCGGGACAACAGTTCTTC.

This clone was detected a few times. CDR3 in DNA: TGTGCCAGCAGTGACTCATCCAACAATGAGCAGTTCTTC. Protein: CASSDSSNNEQFF. This chain connects TRBV6-4 to TRBJ2-1; D is ambiguous. This CDR3 is built from 13 residues. Trimming took 0 bases from V and 5 from J, leaving 5 bases between them. The germline V gene has CDR1 MRHNA and CDR2 SNTAGT.

The V and J genes are TRBV6-5 and TRBJ1-3; D unresolved. Germline CDR1 and CDR2: MNHEY and SVGAGI. This CDR3 contains 14 residues. The germline V and J ends were trimmed by 2 bases and 8 bases, with 13 bases remaining between them. This chain's CDR3 is CASSYTQYRDTIYF. CDR3 coding DNA: TGTGCCAGCAGTTACACTCAATATCGGGACACCATATATTTT.

The chain uses TRBV5-1 and TRBJ2-7, with 10 bases fitting TRBD1. J gave up 5 bases and V 5 bases, and 4 bases lay outside the gene matches. Germline lookup yields CDR1 SGHRS and CDR2 YFSETQ. This CDR3 spans 13 amino acids. The CDR3: CASRGTGVHEQYF. Here the CDR3 DNA reads TGCGCCAGCAGGGGGACAGGGGTCCACGAGCAGTACTTC. Full variable domain (rest looked up from reference TRBV5-1 and TRBJ2-7): KAGVTQTPRYLIKTRGQQVTLSCSPISGHRSVSWYQQTPGQGLQFLFEYFSETQRNKGNFPGRFSGRQFSNSRSEMNVSTLELGDSALYLCASRGTGVHEQYFGPGTRLTVT.

V usage is TRBV9 and J usage is TRBJ2-5; D perhaps matches TRBD2 (5 bases). The germline CDR1 and CDR2 sequences are SGDLS and YYNGEE. This CDR3 is built from 12 residues. V shed 4 bases and J shed 8 bases, with 12 bases lying between them. The CDR3 bases are TGTGCCAGCAGCCTACTCGGAGGAACCCAGTACTTC. Its translation: CASSLLGGTQYF.

This clone occurred once. The chain joins TRBV2 to TRBJ2-4; 8 positions match TRBD1. V shed 6 bases, J shed 14 bases, and the junction held 12 bases outside the gene matches. Germline CDR1 SNHLY, CDR2 FYNNEI. The CDR3 has 13 residues. The CDR3 loop reads CASRAFPGGPEYF. The CDR3 DNA is TGTGCCAGCAGGGCTTTTCCAGGGGGCCCGGAGTACTTC.

The chain links TRBV9 to TRBJ2-2; TRBD2 might be the D (6 bases). Between the trimmed V and J ends, which lost 3 bases and 6 bases, there was a span of 6 bases. CDR1 is SGDLS and CDR2 is YYNGEE in the germline V gene. The CDR3 is 12 residues long. The CDR3 nucleotides are TGTGCCAGCAGCGCGGGAGCCGGGGAGCTGTTTTTT. Protein sequence: CASSAGAGELFF.

This chain connects TRBV29-1 to TRBJ1-1; perhaps TRBD1 as D (5 bases). Trimming shortened V by 2 bases and J by 4 bases, and 11 bases separated the two germline ends. Germline V lookup: CDR1 SQVTM, CDR2 ANQGSEA. This CDR3 has 13 amino acids. The CDR3 region has the DNA TGCAGCGTTGAACTACGGGGGAGCACTGAAGCTTTCTTT. This translates into CSVELRGSTEAFF. Looking up the rest from reference TRBV29-1 and TRBJ1-1 gives the full variable domain: SAVISQKPSRDICQRGTSLTIQCQVDSQVTMMFWYRQQPGQSLTLIATANQGSEATYESGFVIDKFPISRPNLTFSTLTVSNMSPEDSSIYLCSVELRGSTEAFFGQGTRLTVV.

This clone was observed a single time. The chain has TRBV2 and TRBJ2-7, with TRBD1 matching over 8 bases. Germline-derived CDR1 and CDR2 are SNHLY and FYNNEI. The CDR3 covers 12 residues. J was trimmed by 6 bases and V by 6 bases; bases with no gene match: 4. CDR3 protein: CASSLDRGEQYF. CDR3 nucleotide sequence: TGTGCCAGCAGCCTTGACAGGGGCGAGCAGTACTTC.

This clone turned up a few times. This chain connects TRBV18 to TRBJ1-4; perhaps TRBD1 as D (5 bases). CDR3 length: 15 amino acids. The V gene lost 2 bases and the J gene lost 2 bases, with 9 bases spanning the gap. The germline V gene has CDR1 KGHSH and CDR2 LQKENI. DNA of the CDR3: TGTGCCAGCTCACCAGCCCGGGACACTAATGAAAAACTGTTTTTT. Amino acid sequence: CASSPARDTNEKLFF.

The rearrangement uses TRBV11-2 and TRBJ1-5; weak D call: TRBD1 (6 bases). V lost 1 base, J lost 9 bases, and 13 bases lay in between. Germline CDR1 reads SGHAT; CDR2 reads FQNNGV. The CDR3 is 14 residues long. In DNA, the CDR3 is TGTGCCAGCAGCTTAGGACAGGCTCTTGGGCCCCAGCATTTT. It yields the protein CASSLGQALGPQHF.

As regards this clone: At the DNA level, this CDR3 is encoded by other sequences in the same sample as well. The chain has TRBV7-2 and TRBJ2-6; possible D gene TRBD1, 6 bases. Germline-derived CDR1 and CDR2 are SGHTA and FQGNSA. CDR3 length equals 15 residues. V was shortened by 3 bases and J by 1 base, with 7 bases between the two germline ends. DNA for the CDR3: TGTGCCAGCAGCTTGACAGGTTCTGGGGCCAACGTCCTGACTTTC. Translation gives CASSLTGSGANVLTF.

The chain joins TRBV2 to TRBJ1-1; tentative D call: TRBD1 (6 bases). V was trimmed by 5 bases and J by 3 bases, leaving 13 bases between them. The CDR3 runs 14 residues. CDR1 and CDR2 (germline): SNHLY, FYNNEI. The CDR3, as DNA: TGTGCCAGCAGTAACAGGGAGGGTTACACTGAAGCTTTCTTT. It encodes CASSNREGYTEAFF.

The rearrangement uses TRBV7-9 and TRBJ1-1; D gene unclear. The V gene's germline CDR1 is SEHNR and CDR2 FQNEAQ (reference sequence). V lost 3 bases to trimming and J lost 4 bases, with 12 bases between them. The CDR3 consists of 14 residues. CDR3: CASSLDTFITEAFF. CDR3 nucleotides: TGTGCCAGCAGCTTGGATACCTTTATCACTGAAGCTTTCTTT.

V gene TRBV28 combines with J gene TRBJ1-5; a weak D match, TRBD1 (5 bases). Germline lookup yields CDR1 MDHEN and CDR2 SYDVKM. Trimming removed 5 bases from V and 5 bases from J, with 13 bases in between. The CDR3 has 14 residues. The CDR3 loop is CASSPGQNHQPQHF. CDR3 nucleotides: TGTGCCAGCAGTCCCGGACAAAACCATCAGCCCCAGCATTTT.

V is TRBV27 and J is TRBJ2-3; TRBD2 matches 7 bases. Germline V gene lookup returns CDR1 MNHEY and CDR2 SMNVEV (reference sequence). The length of the CDR3 is 15 residues. V was pared by 5 bases and J by 4 bases, with 9 bases of the junction left unmatched. CDR3 sequence reads: CASSVSGIPADTQYF. The DNA of the CDR3 is TGTGCCAGCAGTGTGAGCGGGATCCCAGCAGATACGCAGTATTTT.